Listed below are T cell receptor beta chains from one sample, sequenced in a study of shared clonotypes between healthy human individuals. Libraries were prepared by immunoSEQ multiplex PCR; TCRdb keeps only in-frame clonotypes and omits some of them. The repertoire holds fewer than 1.8 million clones, with approximately 98.5% as singletons. The sequenced material came from naive CD4+ T cells sorted from blood. These receptors all come from a man aged 30-40 years in good health. Both conserved end residues are part of each CDR3. Each record gives: J gene, V gene, clone size, D gene, CDR3 protein, CDR3 DNA. D genes are given only for firm matches. Size tells how often a clone was seen (once, few, many) or the class of an expanded clone, and some rows leave it out.

J: TRBJ2-1
V: TRBV5-1
size: once
D: TRBD2
CDR3: CASSLITSGVNEQFF
DNA: TGCGCCAGCAGCTTGATAACTAGCGGGGTCAATGAGCAGTTCTTC

J: TRBJ2-7
V: TRBV7-2
size: -
D: TRBD1
CDR3: CASKRQGYSYEQYF
DNA: TGTGCCAGCAAGAGACAGGGCTACTCCTACGAGCAGTACTTC

J: TRBJ2-2
V: TRBV9
size: -
D: -
CDR3: CASSSRTPLETGELFF
DNA: TGTGCCAGCAGCTCCCGGACTCCCCTCGAGACCGGGGAGCTGTTTTTT

J: TRBJ2-7
V: TRBV18
size: -
D: -
CDR3: CASSLIPPARSETYEQYF
DNA: TGTGCCAGCTCACTTATCCCCCCTGCGAGGAGCGAAACCTACGAGCAGTACTTC

J: TRBJ1-4
V: TRBV10-3
size: once
D: TRBD1
CDR3: CAISESGGTGNEKLFF
DNA: TGTGCCATCAGTGAGTCGGGCGGGACAGGGAATGAAAAACTGTTTTTT

J: TRBJ2-7
V: TRBV29-1
size: -
D: -
CDR3: CSVGQWEENYEQYF
DNA: TGCAGCGTCGGGCAGTGGGAGGAAAACTACGAGCAGTACTTC

J: TRBJ2-7
V: TRBV5-1
size: -
D: -
CDR3: CASSSRTARTYEQYF
DNA: TGCGCCAGCAGCTCCAGGACAGCCCGCACCTACGAGCAGTACTTC

J: TRBJ2-3
V: TRBV7-9
size: once
D: TRBD1
CDR3: CASIWDRGPSDTQYF
DNA: TGTGCCAGCATCTGGGACAGGGGGCCTTCAGATACGCAGTATTTT

J: TRBJ1-1
V: TRBV18
size: once
D: -
CDR3: CASSTLGFGVPEAFF
DNA: TGTGCCAGCTCAACTCTCGGTTTCGGGGTCCCTGAAGCTTTCTTT

J: TRBJ2-7
V: TRBV4-1
size: -
D: -
CDR3: CASRAAEWGEQYF
DNA: TGCGCCAGCCGGGCCGCGGAATGGGGCGAGCAGTACTTC

J: TRBJ2-1
V: TRBV14
size: -
D: TRBD1
CDR3: CASSQEKVGTGGNEQFF
DNA: TGTGCCAGCAGCCAAGAGAAAGTGGGGACAGGGGGCAATGAGCAGTTCTTC

J: TRBJ1-1
V: TRBV10-3
size: -
D: TRBD1
CDR3: CAISESGGLVEAFF
DNA: TGTGCCATCAGTGAGTCAGGGGGCTTAGTTGAAGCTTTCTTT

J: TRBJ2-2
V: TRBV18
size: -
D: -
CDR3: CASSPRSDKVTGELFF
DNA: TGTGCCAGCTCACCACGTTCGGACAAAGTCACCGGGGAGCTGTTTTTT

J: TRBJ1-1
V: TRBV7-2
size: -
D: -
CDR3: CASSLGQFNTEAFF
DNA: TGTGCCAGCAGCTTAGGACAGTTTAACACTGAAGCTTTCTTT

J: TRBJ2-1
V: TRBV10-3
size: -
D: -
CDR3: CAISEIGTYNEQFF
DNA: TGTGCCATCAGTGAGATAGGGACGTACAATGAGCAGTTCTTC

J: TRBJ2-7
V: TRBV5-1
size: -
D: -
CDR3: CASSRGNYEQYF
DNA: TGCGCCAGCAGCCGGGGGAACTACGAGCAGTACTTC

J: TRBJ2-5
V: TRBV5-1
size: -
D: -
CDR3: CASSLNIQETQYF
DNA: TGCGCCAGCAGCCTAAATATCCAAGAGACCCAGTACTTC

J: TRBJ2-2
V: TRBV7-2
size: -
D: -
CDR3: CASSLSFGDGELFF
DNA: TGTGCCAGCAGCTTAAGCTTCGGGGACGGGGAGCTGTTTTTT

J: TRBJ2-7
V: TRBV4-1
size: -
D: -
CDR3: CASSPQGGGAIYEQYF
DNA: TGCGCCAGCAGCCCCCAGGGGGGGGGCGCGATTTACGAGCAGTACTTC

J: TRBJ2-5
V: TRBV28
size: -
D: -
CDR3: CASEGQLAGETQYF
DNA: TGTGCCAGCGAGGGGCAGCTCGCGGGAGAGACCCAGTACTTC

J: TRBJ2-3
V: TRBV7-9
size: -
D: TRBD2
CDR3: CASSLALTAGSRTDTQYF
DNA: TGTGCCAGCAGCTTAGCGCTAACAGCGGGAAGTCGCACAGATACGCAGTATTTT

J: TRBJ2-5
V: TRBV10-3
size: -
D: TRBD2
CDR3: CAISRSGTGVETQYF
DNA: TGTGCCATCAGTCGTAGCGGGACGGGGGTAGAGACCCAGTACTTC

J: TRBJ2-1
V: TRBV15
size: -
D: -
CDR3: CATSRDGGAEQFF
DNA: TGTGCCACCAGCAGAGATGGCGGGGCGGAGCAGTTCTTC

J: TRBJ2-5
V: TRBV29-1
size: -
D: TRBD2
CDR3: CSVGLAQETQYF
DNA: TGCAGCGTTGGACTAGCGCAAGAGACCCAGTACTTC

J: TRBJ1-4
V: TRBV10-3
size: -
D: TRBD1
CDR3: CAISEIRGREEKLFF
DNA: TGTGCCATCAGTGAAATCAGGGGGCGCGAGGAAAAACTGTTTTTT

J: TRBJ1-1
V: TRBV10-1
size: -
D: TRBD1
CDR3: CASRPGQGTEAFF
DNA: TGCGCCAGCAGACCGGGACAGGGGACTGAAGCTTTCTTT

J: TRBJ2-7
V: TRBV14
size: -
D: -
CDR3: CASSHASGTSEQYF
DNA: TGTGCCAGCAGCCATGCTTCCGGGACATCCGAGCAGTACTTC

J: TRBJ2-3
V: TRBV11-2
size: -
D: -
CDR3: CASSLETGSFSQYF
DNA: TGTGCCAGCAGCTTAGAAACAGGGTCATTCTCGCAGTATTTT

J: TRBJ2-3
V: TRBV9
size: -
D: -
CDR3: CASSVEGDTQYF
DNA: TGTGCCAGCAGCGTAGAAGGGGATACGCAGTATTTT

J: TRBJ2-7
V: TRBV6-5
size: -
D: -
CDR3: CASSYSRDIGEQYF
DNA: TGTGCCAGCAGTTACTCCCGGGACATAGGCGAGCAGTACTTC

J: TRBJ1-2
V: TRBV28
size: -
D: -
CDR3: CASSSPDRNYGYTF
DNA: TGTGCCAGCAGTTCCCCTGACAGAAACTATGGCTACACCTTC

J: TRBJ1-1
V: TRBV30
size: -
D: -
CDR3: CAWTRTVNPNTEAFF
DNA: TGTGCCTGGACCCGGACAGTTAACCCGAACACTGAAGCTTTCTTT

J: TRBJ2-7
V: TRBV27
size: -
D: TRBD2
CDR3: CASSWTSGTLGEQYF
DNA: TGTGCCAGCAGTTGGACTAGCGGGACCCTTGGGGAGCAGTACTTC

J: TRBJ1-3
V: TRBV10-3
size: -
D: -
CDR3: CAISEGRLSGNTIYF
DNA: TGTGCCATCAGTGAGGGGAGGCTCTCTGGAAACACCATATATTTT

J: TRBJ1-2
V: TRBV7-8
size: -
D: TRBD1
CDR3: CASSPQNLGQGGGYTF
DNA: TGTGCCAGCAGCCCTCAAAACCTCGGACAGGGCGGGGGCTACACCTTC

J: TRBJ2-7
V: TRBV27
size: -
D: -
CDR3: CASSPGPGPLYF
DNA: TGTGCCAGCAGCCCGGGGCCCGGGCCACTGTACTTC

J: TRBJ2-7
V: TRBV6-5
size: -
D: TRBD2
CDR3: CASSGLAGVGEQYF
DNA: TGTGCCAGCAGTGGACTAGCGGGAGTTGGCGAGCAGTACTTC

J: TRBJ1-3
V: TRBV11-2
size: -
D: -
CDR3: CASSPRSGNTIYF
DNA: TGTGCCAGCAGCCCGCGTAGTGGAAACACCATATATTTT

J: TRBJ2-7
V: TRBV5-1
size: -
D: -
CDR3: CASSLTTGEQYF
DNA: TGCGCCAGCAGCTTGACTACAGGCGAGCAGTACTTC

J: TRBJ2-1
V: TRBV7-2
size: -
D: -
CDR3: CASSFTSTSFGEQFF
DNA: TGTGCCAGCAGCTTTACCTCGACTAGTTTTGGTGAGCAGTTCTTC

J: TRBJ2-2
V: TRBV29-1
size: -
D: -
CDR3: CSVEGTAHTGELFF
DNA: TGCAGCGTTGAAGGGACAGCGCACACCGGGGAGCTGTTTTTT

J: TRBJ2-7
V: TRBV7-8
size: -
D: -
CDR3: CASSLAPFYEQYF
DNA: TGTGCCAGCAGCCTAGCCCCTTTCTACGAGCAGTACTTC

J: TRBJ2-7
V: TRBV7-9
size: -
D: TRBD1
CDR3: CASSGRRGTGALPYEQYF
DNA: TGTGCCAGCAGCGGTCGAAGGGGGACAGGGGCCCTCCCCTACGAGCAGTACTTC

J: TRBJ2-2
V: TRBV5-1
size: -
D: TRBD1
CDR3: CASSLRSKGQGLNTGELFF
DNA: TGCGCCAGCAGCTTGAGAAGTAAGGGACAGGGCCTGAACACCGGGGAGCTGTTTTTT

J: TRBJ1-1
V: TRBV10-2
size: once
D: -
CDR3: CASSANTEAFF
DNA: TGCGCCAGCAGTGCGAACACTGAAGCTTTCTTT

J: TRBJ2-6
V: TRBV6-6
size: -
D: -
CDR3: CASTHSGANVLTF
DNA: TGTGCCAGCACCCACTCTGGGGCCAACGTCCTGACTTTC

J: TRBJ2-7
V: TRBV28
size: -
D: -
CDR3: CASSPAPLYEQYF
DNA: TGTGCCAGCAGTCCCGCTCCCCTGTACGAGCAGTACTTC

J: TRBJ1-1
V: TRBV28
size: -
D: -
CDR3: CASSPPGWGLNTEAFF
DNA: TGTGCCAGCAGTCCCCCCGGTTGGGGCTTGAACACTGAAGCTTTCTTT

J: TRBJ2-7
V: TRBV27
size: -
D: -
CDR3: CASSLSMAGVAYEQYF
DNA: TGTGCCAGCAGTTTATCGATGGCAGGGGTTGCGTACGAGCAGTACTTC

J: TRBJ2-7
V: TRBV7-8
size: -
D: TRBD2
CDR3: CASSLVRLANSYEQYF
DNA: TGTGCCAGCAGCTTAGTTCGACTAGCGAACTCCTACGAGCAGTACTTC

J: TRBJ2-5
V: TRBV6-5
size: -
D: -
CDR3: CASSIRSSETQYF
DNA: TGTGCCAGCAGCATACGAAGCTCAGAGACCCAGTACTTC

J: TRBJ2-7
V: TRBV30
size: -
D: -
CDR3: CAWSPLRDYEQYF
DNA: TGTGCCTGGAGTCCACTCCGAGACTACGAGCAGTACTTC